This TCR beta chain was identified during a study of CD8+ T cells in alopecia areata. As for the study in general: The study gave treated patients oral tofacitinib at 5 to 10 mg twice daily. Whole-study findings and limits: Unlike in mice, where it was clearer, TCR sharing across patients was less clear, possibly HLA-related.

This CDR3 spans 15 amino acids. Trimming left V 4 bases short and J 2 bases short, with 10 bases between. Germline loops: CDR1 SGDLS, CDR2 YYNGEE. T lymphocytes (CD4+ and CD8+) were sorted from PBMCs. As regards this clone: Its antigen is still unknown.

Isolated RNA was reverse transcribed into cDNA used as the sequencing template. Assay used: immunoSEQ multiplex PCR; TCRdb lists only in-frame clones, some missing. The sample has more than 110,000 clones, roughly 61% seen once. This receptor was obtained from a human donor with alopecia areata. The chain is built from TRBV9 and TRBJ2-6; D remains unclear. This specimen consisted of CD4+ T cells sorted from blood, obtained at week 0. The CDR3 DNA reads TGTGCCAGCAGCCCCTATCTCGCTGGGGCCAACGTCCTGACTTTC. It translates to CASSPYLAGANVLTF.